One sample yielded the 10 T cell receptor beta chains listed below, sequenced in a study of Ad26.COV2.S vaccination and SARS-CoV-2 variants. TCRdb's copy holds only in-frame clones and misses some; the assay was immunoSEQ multiplex PCR. Of fewer than 900,000 clones in the sample, roughly nine tenths were seen once. The sample's treatment: 15 to 20 received Ad26.COV2.S at low or high dose, single or two shots; roughly five received placebo; per-sample allocation not given. Each sample was drawn 63 days after the first injection (of vaccine or placebo). Source: peripheral blood, taken in a trial of Ad26.COV2.S vaccine versus placebo. The receptors come from a person between 18 and 59 years old who received the Ad26.COV2.S COVID-19 vaccine or a placebo.

The CDR3 coding sequence is TGTGCCATCAGCGCAAATCCGGGACAGGGGATTTGGACTGAAGCTTTCTTT. It translates to CAISANPGQGIWTEAFF. The V and J genes are TRBV10-3 and TRBJ1-1; 10 bases are shared with TRBD1. CDR3 length: 17 amino acids. Germline V gene sequence: CDR1 ENHRY, CDR2 SYGVKD. The trim removed 6 bases at V and 5 bases at J, leaving 15 bases unmatched.

The rearrangement uses TRBV4-3 and TRBJ1-2; D perhaps matches TRBD1 (5 bases). Looked up from germline, CDR1 is LGHNA and CDR2 is YSLEER. The CDR3 runs 14 residues. V lost 0 bases, J lost 3 bases, and 8 bases lay in between. The CDR3 DNA reads as TGCGCCAGCAGCCAAGATCAGGGATACTATGGCTACACCTTC. It is translated as CASSQDQGYYGYTF.

The rearrangement links TRBV27 to TRBJ2-1; no definite D call. V gave up 6 bases and J gave up 0 bases, with 9 bases separating them. CDR3 size: 14 residues. Germline V gives CDR1 MNHEY, CDR2 SMNVEV (reference sequence). The CDR3 DNA reads as TGTGCCAGCAGGGCCTTGGGCTCCTACAATGAGCAGTTCTTC. Protein product: CASRALGSYNEQFF.

This clone was counted a single time. The rearrangement links TRBV3-1 (or the pseudogene TRBV3-2) to TRBJ2-5, with 7 nucleotides matching TRBD2. V lost 1 base and J lost 5; bases outside the gene matches: 10. Germline V gene data show CDR1 as LGHDT and CDR2 as YNNKEL (reference sequence). The CDR3 covers 16 residues. Written as DNA, the CDR3 is TGTGCCAGCAGCCAAGCCGTAGCTAGCGGTTCGGAGACCCAGTACTTC. Protein: CASSQAVASGSETQYF.

The chain links TRBV10-3 to TRBJ2-1, with 8 positions matching TRBD2. Per germline, CDR1 ENHRY and CDR2 SYGVKD. The CDR3 has 16 residues. With 1 base clipped from V and 7 bases from J, the junction kept 9 bases outside the gene matches. The CDR3 reads CAISEFNTGGVNEQFF. As DNA, the CDR3 is TGTGCCATCAGTGAGTTTAACACGGGAGGGGTTAATGAGCAGTTCTTC.

The gene calls are TRBV10-3 and TRBJ2-2, with D tentatively TRBD1 (7 bases). Germline CDR1 reads ENHRY; CDR2 reads SYGVKD. Trimming cost V 7 bases and J 4 bases, with 13 bases left between them. The CDR3 contains 14 residues. This CDR3 reads CAITDREATGELFF. CDR3 nucleotide sequence: TGTGCCATCACCGACAGGGAGGCCACCGGGGAGCTGTTTTTT.

The chain combines TRBV18 with TRBJ1-2; no clear D gene. Germline CDR1 reads KGHSH; CDR2 reads LQKENI. V lost 3 bases, J lost 1 base, and 6 bases lay in between. The CDR3 extends over 13 amino acids. The CDR3 sequence: CASSPMGNYGYTF. CDR3 nucleotides: TGTGCCAGCTCACCGATGGGTAACTATGGCTACACCTTC.

This chain uses TRBV6-6 with TRBJ2-5; D gene unclear. Trimming left V 2 bases short and J 2 bases short, with 12 bases between. CDR3 length equals 15 residues. Germline V gene sequence: CDR1 MNHNY, CDR2 SVGAGI (reference sequence). The CDR3 is CASSYQGIPQETQYF. The CDR3 region has the DNA TGTGCCAGCAGTTACCAAGGGATCCCGCAAGAGACCCAGTACTTC.

This chain uses TRBV5-5 with TRBJ2-1; perhaps D is TRBD1 or TRBD2 (5 bases each). With 2 bases removed from V and 5 bases from J, the gap between germline ends came to 8 bases. CDR1 and CDR2 from the germline V gene are SGHKS and YYEKEE (reference sequence). The CDR3 is 13 amino acids. This chain's CDR3 is CASSFWGNNEQFF. CDR3 nucleotide sequence: TGTGCCAGCAGCTTTTGGGGGAACAATGAGCAGTTCTTC.

The rearrangement links TRBV5-6 to TRBJ2-3; no firm D call. Germline V CDR1 and CDR2: SGHDT, YYEEEE. The V and J ends lost 4 bases and 1 base respectively, with 25 bases between them. The length of the CDR3 is 19 residues. As DNA, the CDR3 is TGTGCCAGCAGCGTACTCGCGCACAATCCCCCTGCTCGCACAGATACGCAGTATTTT. Protein sequence: CASSVLAHNPPARTDTQYF.